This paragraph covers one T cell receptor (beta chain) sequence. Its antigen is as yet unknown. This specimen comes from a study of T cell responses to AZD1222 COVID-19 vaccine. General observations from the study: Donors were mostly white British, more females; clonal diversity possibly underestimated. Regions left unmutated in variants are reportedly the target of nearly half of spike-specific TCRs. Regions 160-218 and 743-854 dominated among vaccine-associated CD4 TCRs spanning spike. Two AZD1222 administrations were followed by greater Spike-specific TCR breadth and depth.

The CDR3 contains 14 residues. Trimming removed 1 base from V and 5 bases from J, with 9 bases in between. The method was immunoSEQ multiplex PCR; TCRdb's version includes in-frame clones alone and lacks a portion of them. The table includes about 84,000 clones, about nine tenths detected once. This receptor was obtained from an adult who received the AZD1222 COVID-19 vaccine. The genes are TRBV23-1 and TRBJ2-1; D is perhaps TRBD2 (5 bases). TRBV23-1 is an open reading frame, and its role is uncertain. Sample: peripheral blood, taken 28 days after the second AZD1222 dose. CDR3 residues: CASSQLDGDNEQFF. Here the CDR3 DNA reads TGCGCCAGCAGTCAATTGGACGGGGACAATGAGCAGTTCTTC.